The T cell receptor (beta chain) under discussion was sequenced for a study of blood T cell repertoires in COVID-19. As for the study in general: Italy, Spain and the United States were the sources of the convalescent and acute COVID-19 samples. PBMCs, B-cell-depleted T cells, or T cells were the source of the cDNA or gDNA that made up the material.

Per the original methods: Estimation of nucleated cell counts relied on the amplification of reference gene primers. This table comes from immunoSEQ multiplex PCR, and its TCRdb copy is limited to in-frame clones, with some not included. D and trimming come from the DNA, and the V and J calls and clone size come from that table. The table has 80,000 or so clones, 70% to 90% seen once; the top ten hold 9.5% to 13%. This clonotype was obtained from a man aged 55 to 70 with COVID-19, enrolled during active disease. Sequencing was carried out using peripheral blood.

The CDR3 region has the DNA TGTGCCAGTAGTGTTCCTAGCGGGGGATACATCGGGGAGCTGTTTTTT. It is translated as CASSVPSGGYIGELFF. The J gene is TRBJ2-2, the V gene TRBV19, with 10 nucleotides matching TRBD2. The CDR3 consists of 16 residues. V lost 5 bases to trimming and J lost 7 bases; unmatched junction nucleotides: 10. Germline CDR1 and CDR2: LNHDA and SQIVND (reference sequence).